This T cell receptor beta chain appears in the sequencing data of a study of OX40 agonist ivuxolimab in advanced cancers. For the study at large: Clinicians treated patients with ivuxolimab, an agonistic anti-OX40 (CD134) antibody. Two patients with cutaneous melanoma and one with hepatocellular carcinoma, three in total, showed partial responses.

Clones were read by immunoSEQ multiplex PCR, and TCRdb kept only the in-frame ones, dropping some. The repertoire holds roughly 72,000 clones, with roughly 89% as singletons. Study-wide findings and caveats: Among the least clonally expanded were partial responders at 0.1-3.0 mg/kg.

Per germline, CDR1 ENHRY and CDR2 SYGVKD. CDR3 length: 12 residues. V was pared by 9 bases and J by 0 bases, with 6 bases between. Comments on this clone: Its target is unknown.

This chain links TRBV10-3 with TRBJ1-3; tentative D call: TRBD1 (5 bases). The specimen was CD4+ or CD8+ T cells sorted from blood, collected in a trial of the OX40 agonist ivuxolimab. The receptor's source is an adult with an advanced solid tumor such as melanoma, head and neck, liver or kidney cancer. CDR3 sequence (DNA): TGTGCCATAGGGACCTCTGGAAACACCATATATTTT. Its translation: CAIGTSGNTIYF.